These T cell receptor beta chains were read from a single sample in a study of control samples from healthy donors and cancer patients. Libraries were prepared by immunoSEQ multiplex PCR; TCRdb keeps only in-frame clonotypes and omits some of them. The sample carries roughly 52,000 clones, 85% to 95% recorded once. The sequencing sample was made of blood. These receptors all stem from a man aged 25-45 years in good health. Both conserved end residues are part of each CDR3. A D gene is named only where the DNA matches it firmly. Expanded clones are given a class, and other clones once, few, many or no size at all.

D,J,V,size,DNA,CDR3
NA,TRBJ2-3,TRBV11-2,once,TGTGCCAGCAGCTTATTACCTAGCACAGATACGCAGTATTTT,CASSLLPSTDTQYF
TRBD2,TRBJ2-5,TRBV4-1,NA,TGCGCCAGCAGCCAAGTCTCCCGGACTAGCGGACAAGAGACCCAGTACTTC,CASSQVSRTSGQETQYF
NA,TRBJ1-6,TRBV27,NA,TGTGCCAGCAGTTCCAGCCGCTCCTATAATTCACCCCTCCACTTT,CASSSSRSYNSPLHF
NA,TRBJ2-5,TRBV11-2,NA,TGTGCCAGCAGCTTAGGGTGGGACCAAGAGACCCAGTACTTC,CASSLGWDQETQYF
TRBD1,TRBJ1-5,TRBV7-2,NA,TGTGCCAGCAGCCTGACAGGGGGCCCTCAGCCCCAGCATTTT,CASSLTGGPQPQHF
NA,TRBJ2-2,TRBV14,NA,TGTGCCAGCAGCCAAGGAGTTTGGGGGCAGAACACCGGGGAGCTGTTTTTT,CASSQGVWGQNTGELFF
NA,TRBJ2-2,TRBV6-2/TRBV6-3,NA,TGTGCCAGCAGTTTTGAACCAGAGACCGGGGAGCTGTTTTTT,CASSFEPETGELFF
NA,TRBJ2-1,TRBV6-2/TRBV6-3,NA,TGTGCCAGCAGTTACTCGATGGGAACTAGCCATGAGGATGAGCAGTTCTTC,CASSYSMGTSHEDEQFF
NA,TRBJ1-2,TRBV9,NA,TGTGCCAGCAGCGCCGAGGATGGCTACACCTTC,CASSAEDGYTF
NA,TRBJ1-1,TRBV28,NA,TGTGCCAGCAGTTTATTTGGTGAAGCTTTCTTT,CASSLFGEAFF
NA,TRBJ1-1,TRBV7-9,NA,TGTGCCAGCGGAACACGGAACACTGAAGCTTTCTTT,CASGTRNTEAFF
NA,TRBJ1-3,TRBV10-2,once,TGCGCCAGCAACCAGGGGAAAAGAAACACCATATATTTT,CASNQGKRNTIYF
NA,TRBJ2-4,TRBV19,NA,TGTGCCAGTAGTATAGGGGCGGAGGCCGCCAAAAACATTCAGTACTTC,CASSIGAEAAKNIQYF
NA,TRBJ2-1,TRBV11-2,NA,TGTGCCAGCAGCCTCCCCACGGGGAGGAAAGAGCAGTTCTTC,CASSLPTGRKEQFF
TRBD2,TRBJ2-3,TRBV29-1,NA,TGCAGCGTTGTAGGAGCGGGAGATGAAGATACGCAGTATTTT,CSVVGAGDEDTQYF
TRBD1,TRBJ2-3,TRBV5-1,once,TGCGCCAGCAGCCCAGGACAGGGCACAGATACGCAGTATTTT,CASSPGQGTDTQYF
TRBD1,TRBJ1-6,TRBV11-2,NA,TGTGCCAGCAGCGCAGGACAGGGGGGACCCCTCCACTTT,CASSAGQGGPLHF